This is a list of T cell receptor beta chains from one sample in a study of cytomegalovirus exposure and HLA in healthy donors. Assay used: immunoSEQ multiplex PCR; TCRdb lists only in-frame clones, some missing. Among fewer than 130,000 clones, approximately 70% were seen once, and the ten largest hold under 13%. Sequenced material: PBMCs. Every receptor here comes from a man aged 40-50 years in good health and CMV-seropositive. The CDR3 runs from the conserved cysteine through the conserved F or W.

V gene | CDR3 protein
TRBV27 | CASSLGQIYEQYF
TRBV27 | CASSSTGTGANVLTF
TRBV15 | CATSRDVGTGDSPLHF
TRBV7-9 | CASSPGTGEYMEQFF
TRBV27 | CASSEGQGALNYGYTF
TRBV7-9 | CASSFIRQSGNTIYF
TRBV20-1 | CSAGAYNEQFF
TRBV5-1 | CASSLNWGVTEAFF
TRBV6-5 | CASSPLSAGELFF
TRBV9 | CASSVGTGTNYGYTF
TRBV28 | CASNSGTGFLDEQYF
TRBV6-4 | CASSEIAGPYEQYF
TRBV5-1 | CASSLQGGSNEKLFF
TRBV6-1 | CASSATGGLIGYGYTF
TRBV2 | CASEGRAVAGSPLHF
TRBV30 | CAGPDSGTGELGYTF
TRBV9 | CASTRGVAANYGYTF
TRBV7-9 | CASSSGTNTGELFF
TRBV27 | CASSSTYEQYF
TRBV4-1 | CASGQLAGDGNEQFF
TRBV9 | CASSVEGNSNQPQHF
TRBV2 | CASVRDSVYNEQFF
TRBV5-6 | CASSVGVDSGANVLTF
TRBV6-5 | CASSYGRTANYGYTF
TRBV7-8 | CASSLLGAYSGNTIYF
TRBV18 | CASSLSASPPGNTEAFF
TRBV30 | CAWSQGAEQYF
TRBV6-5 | CASSYAYSNNEQFF
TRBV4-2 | CASSPFTQMDTGELFF
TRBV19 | CASKRGLGDYGYTF
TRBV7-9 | CASSFGTAGIDTQYF
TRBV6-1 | CASSAGDYGYTF
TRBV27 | CASSFLRLASSYNEQFF
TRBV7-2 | CASSLNVGDEQFF
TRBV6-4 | CASSEGSGETQYF
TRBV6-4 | CASSLTGGAIYGYTF
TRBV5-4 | CASSLGGRRDGYTF
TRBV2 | CASRTGQSTYEQYF
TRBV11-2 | CASRETGTGGLDTQYF
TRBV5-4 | CASSRGNTEAFF
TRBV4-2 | CASSQKPGMTDREDGYTF
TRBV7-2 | CASSFFGTSGTDTQYF
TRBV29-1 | CSEGGLARYNEQFF
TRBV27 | CASSLQDSPYEQYF
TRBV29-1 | CSVEREQPDTQYF
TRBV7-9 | CASSQSGSVYNEQFF
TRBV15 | CATSRALDSQYF
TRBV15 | CATSRDLVGTGGEKLFF